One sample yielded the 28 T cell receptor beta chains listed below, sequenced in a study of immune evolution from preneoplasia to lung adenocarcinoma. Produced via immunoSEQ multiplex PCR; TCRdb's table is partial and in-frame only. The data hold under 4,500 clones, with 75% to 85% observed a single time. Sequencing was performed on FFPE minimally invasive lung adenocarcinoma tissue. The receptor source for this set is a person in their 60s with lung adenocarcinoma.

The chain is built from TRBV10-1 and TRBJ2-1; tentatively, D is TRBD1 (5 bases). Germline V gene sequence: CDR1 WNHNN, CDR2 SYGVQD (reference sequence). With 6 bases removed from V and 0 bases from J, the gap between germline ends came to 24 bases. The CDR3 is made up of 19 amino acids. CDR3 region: CASSVYTGYENSSYNEQFF. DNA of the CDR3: TGCGCCAGCAGCGTTTATACAGGCTACGAAAACAGCTCCTACAATGAGCAGTTCTTC.

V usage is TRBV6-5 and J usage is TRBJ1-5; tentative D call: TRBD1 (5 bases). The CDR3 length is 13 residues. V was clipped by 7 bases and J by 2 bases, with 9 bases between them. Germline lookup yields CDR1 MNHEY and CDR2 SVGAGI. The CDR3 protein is CASKGSRNQPQHF. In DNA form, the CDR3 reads TGTGCCAGCAAGGGGTCCCGCAATCAGCCCCAGCATTTT.

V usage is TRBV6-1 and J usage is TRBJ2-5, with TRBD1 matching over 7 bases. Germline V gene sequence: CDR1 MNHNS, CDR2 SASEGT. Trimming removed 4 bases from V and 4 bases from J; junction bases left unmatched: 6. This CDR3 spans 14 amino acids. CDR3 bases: TGTGCCAGCAGTGCGGATACAGGGGTAGAGACCCAGTACTTC. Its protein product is CASSADTGVETQYF.

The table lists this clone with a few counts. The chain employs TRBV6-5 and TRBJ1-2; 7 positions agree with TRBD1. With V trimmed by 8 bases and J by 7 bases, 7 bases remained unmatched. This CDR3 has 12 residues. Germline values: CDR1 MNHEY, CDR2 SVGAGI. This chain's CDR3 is CASRKGAGGYTF. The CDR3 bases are TGTGCCAGCCGAAAGGGGGCGGGTGGCTACACCTTC.

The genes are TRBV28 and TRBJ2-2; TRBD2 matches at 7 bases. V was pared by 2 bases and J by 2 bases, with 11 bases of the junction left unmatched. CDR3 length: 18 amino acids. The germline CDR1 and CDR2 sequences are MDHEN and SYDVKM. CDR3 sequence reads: CASSLSGLGYYNTGELFF. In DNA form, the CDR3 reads TGTGCCAGCAGTTTAAGTGGACTAGGATATTATAACACCGGGGAGCTGTTTTTT.

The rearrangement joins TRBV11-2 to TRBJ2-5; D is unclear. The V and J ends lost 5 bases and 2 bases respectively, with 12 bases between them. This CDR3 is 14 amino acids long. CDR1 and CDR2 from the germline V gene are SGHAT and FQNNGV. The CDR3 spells CASSPRALQETQYF. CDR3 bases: TGTGCCAGCAGCCCCCGAGCGTTACAAGAGACCCAGTACTTC.

The CDR3 region has the DNA TGCGCCAGCAGCCTACAGGGGGAGACAGATACGCAGTATTTT. Encoded protein: CASSLQGETDTQYF. The chain couples TRBV5-1 to TRBJ2-3, with TRBD1 matching 8 bases. Germline trimming cut 4 bases from V and 3 bases from J; bases unmatched to any gene: 4. The length of the CDR3 is 14 residues. In germline, CDR1 is SGHRS, CDR2 YFSETQ.

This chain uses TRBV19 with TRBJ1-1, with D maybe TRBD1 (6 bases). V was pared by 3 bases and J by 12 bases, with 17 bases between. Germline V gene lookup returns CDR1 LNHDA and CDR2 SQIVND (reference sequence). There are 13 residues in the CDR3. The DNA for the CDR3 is TGTGCCAGTAGTATGGCCGGGGGGCCCGAAACTTTCTTT. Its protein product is CASSMAGGPETFF.

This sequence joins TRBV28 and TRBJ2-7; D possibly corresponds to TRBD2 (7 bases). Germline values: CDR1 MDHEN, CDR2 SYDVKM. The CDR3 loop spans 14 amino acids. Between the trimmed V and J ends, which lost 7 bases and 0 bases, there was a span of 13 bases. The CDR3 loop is CASKKGGSSYEQYF. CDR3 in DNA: TGTGCCAGCAAGAAGGGGGGGAGCTCCTACGAGCAGTACTTC.

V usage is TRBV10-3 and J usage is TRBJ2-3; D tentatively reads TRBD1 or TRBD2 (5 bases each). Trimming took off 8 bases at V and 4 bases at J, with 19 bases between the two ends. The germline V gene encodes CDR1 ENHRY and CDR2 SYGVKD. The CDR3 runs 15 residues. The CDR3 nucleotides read TGTGCCATCCGGGCCGACAGAGGGTCTTCAGATACGCAGTATTTT. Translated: CAIRADRGSSDTQYF.

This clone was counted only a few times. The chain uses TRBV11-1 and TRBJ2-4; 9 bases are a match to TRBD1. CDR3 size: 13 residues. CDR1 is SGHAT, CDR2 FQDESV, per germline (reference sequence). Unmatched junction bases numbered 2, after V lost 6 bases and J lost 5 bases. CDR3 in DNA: TGTGCCAGCAGACGGACAGGGGAAAACATTCAGTACTTC. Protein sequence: CASRRTGENIQYF.

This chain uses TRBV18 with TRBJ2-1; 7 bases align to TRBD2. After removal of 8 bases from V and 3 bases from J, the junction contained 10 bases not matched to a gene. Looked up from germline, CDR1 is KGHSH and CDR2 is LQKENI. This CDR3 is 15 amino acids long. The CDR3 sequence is CASARAGVGYNEQFF. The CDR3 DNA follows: TGTGCCAGCGCCCGGGCGGGAGTAGGCTACAATGAGCAGTTCTTC.

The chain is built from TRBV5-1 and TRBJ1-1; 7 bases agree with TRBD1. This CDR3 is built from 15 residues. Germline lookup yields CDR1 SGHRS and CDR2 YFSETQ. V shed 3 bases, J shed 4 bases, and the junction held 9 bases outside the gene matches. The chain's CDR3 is CASSSKQGMGTEAFF. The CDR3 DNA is TGCGCCAGCAGCTCGAAACAGGGGATGGGCACTGAAGCTTTCTTT.

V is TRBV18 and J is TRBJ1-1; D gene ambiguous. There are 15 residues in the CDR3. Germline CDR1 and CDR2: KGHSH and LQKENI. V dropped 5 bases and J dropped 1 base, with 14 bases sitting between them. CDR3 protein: CASSSGRLGNTEAFF. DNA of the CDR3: TGTGCCAGCTCATCGGGGAGGCTAGGGAACACTGAAGCTTTCTTT.

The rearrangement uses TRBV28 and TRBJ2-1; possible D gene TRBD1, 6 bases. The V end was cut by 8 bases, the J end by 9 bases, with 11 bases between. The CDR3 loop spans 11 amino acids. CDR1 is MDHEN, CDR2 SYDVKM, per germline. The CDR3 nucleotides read TGTGCCAGCCTGCAACAGGGTGAGCAGTTCTTC. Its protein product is CASLQQGEQFF.

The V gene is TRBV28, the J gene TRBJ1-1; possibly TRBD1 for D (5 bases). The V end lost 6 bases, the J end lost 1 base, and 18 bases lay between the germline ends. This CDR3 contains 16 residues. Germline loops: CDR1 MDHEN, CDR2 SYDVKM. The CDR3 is CASSYPKGRRNTEAFF. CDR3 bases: TGTGCCAGCAGCTACCCAAAGGGACGGCGGAACACTGAAGCTTTCTTT.

CDR3 amino acids: CASSPKSRGGTYGYTF. The CDR3 DNA reads TGTGCCAGCAGCCCAAAATCACGCGGGGGTACATATGGCTACACCTTC. This chain uses TRBV5-6 with TRBJ1-2; a possible D gene is TRBD1 (5 bases). CDR1 and CDR2 from the germline V gene are SGHDT and YYEEEE. The V end was cut by 4 bases, the J end by 5 bases, with 21 bases between. This CDR3 has 16 amino acids. Full variable domain (rest looked up from reference TRBV5-6 and TRBJ1-2): DAGVTQSPTHLIKTRGQQVTLRCSPKSGHDTVSWYQQALGQGPQFIFQYYEEEERQRGNFPDRFSGHQFPNYSSELNVNALLLGDSALYLCASSPKSRGGTYGYTFGSGTRLTVV.

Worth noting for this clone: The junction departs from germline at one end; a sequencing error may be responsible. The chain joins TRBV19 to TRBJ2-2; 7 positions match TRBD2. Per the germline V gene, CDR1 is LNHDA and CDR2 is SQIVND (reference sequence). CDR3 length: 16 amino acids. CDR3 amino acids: CATSDGGTKNTGELFF. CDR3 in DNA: TGTGCCACTAGTGACGGCGGGACTAAAAACACCGGGGAGCTGTTTTTT.

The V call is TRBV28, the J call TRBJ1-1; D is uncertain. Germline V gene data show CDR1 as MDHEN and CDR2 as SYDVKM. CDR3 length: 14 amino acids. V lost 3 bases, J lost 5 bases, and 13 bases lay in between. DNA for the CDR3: TGTGCCAGCAGTTTTTTCTGGGCGGGGACTGAAGCTTTCTTT. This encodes CASSFFWAGTEAFF.

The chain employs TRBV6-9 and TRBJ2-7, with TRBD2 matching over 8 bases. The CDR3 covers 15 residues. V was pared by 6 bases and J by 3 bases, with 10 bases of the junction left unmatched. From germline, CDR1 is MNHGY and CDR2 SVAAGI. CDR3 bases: TGTGCCAGCAGACCCGACGGGAGGGCCAACTACGAGCAGTACTTC. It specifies CASRPDGRANYEQYF.

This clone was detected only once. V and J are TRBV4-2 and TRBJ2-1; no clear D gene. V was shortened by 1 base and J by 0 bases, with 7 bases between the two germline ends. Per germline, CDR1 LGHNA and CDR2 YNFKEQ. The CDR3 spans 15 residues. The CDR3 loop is CASSQGSSSYNEQFF. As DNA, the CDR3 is TGTGCCAGCAGCCAAGGTTCGAGCTCCTACAATGAGCAGTTCTTC.

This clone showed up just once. The CDR3 loop reads CASSLESQVTQYF. The CDR3 region has the DNA TGTGCCAGCAGCTTAGAATCCCAGGTGACCCAGTACTTC. V gene TRBV7-2 combines with J gene TRBJ2-5; no reliable D call. V lost 1 base and J lost 7, with 10 bases in between. Looked up from germline, CDR1 is SGHTA and CDR2 is FQGNSA. The CDR3 length is 13 residues.

For the CDR3, the DNA is TGTGCCAGCAGCTGGCTAGCGAACACCGGGGAGCTGTTTTTT. It encodes CASSWLANTGELFF. The V call is TRBV7-8, the J call TRBJ2-2; D call uncertain. Trimming stripped 4 bases from V and 0 bases from J, with 6 bases between. Germline CDR1 and CDR2: SGHVS and FQNEAQ. The CDR3 consists of 14 residues.

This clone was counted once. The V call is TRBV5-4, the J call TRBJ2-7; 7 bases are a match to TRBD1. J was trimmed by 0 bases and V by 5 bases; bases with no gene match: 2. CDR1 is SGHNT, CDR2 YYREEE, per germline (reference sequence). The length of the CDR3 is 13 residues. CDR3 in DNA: TGTGCCAGCAGGGGGGACAGCTCCTACGAGCAGTACTTC. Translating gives CASRGDSSYEQYF.

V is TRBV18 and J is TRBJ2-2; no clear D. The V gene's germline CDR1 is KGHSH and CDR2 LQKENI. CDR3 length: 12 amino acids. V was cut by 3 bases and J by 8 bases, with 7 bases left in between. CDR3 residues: CASSPSRGELFF. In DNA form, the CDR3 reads TGTGCCAGCTCACCTTCGAGGGGGGAGCTGTTTTTT.

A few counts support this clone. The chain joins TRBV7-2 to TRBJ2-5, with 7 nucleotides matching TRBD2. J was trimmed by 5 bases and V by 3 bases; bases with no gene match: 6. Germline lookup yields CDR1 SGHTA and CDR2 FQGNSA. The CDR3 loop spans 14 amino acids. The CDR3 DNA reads TGTGCCAGCAGCTTGAGCGGGATAGTTGAGACCCAGTACTTC. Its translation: CASSLSGIVETQYF.

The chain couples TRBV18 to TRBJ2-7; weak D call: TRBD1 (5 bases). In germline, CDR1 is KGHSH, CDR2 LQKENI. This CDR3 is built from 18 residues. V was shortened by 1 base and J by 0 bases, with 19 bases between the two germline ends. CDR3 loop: CASSPLSLGIGASYEQYF. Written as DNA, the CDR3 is TGTGCCAGCTCACCACTGTCCTTAGGCATAGGGGCCTCCTACGAGCAGTACTTC.

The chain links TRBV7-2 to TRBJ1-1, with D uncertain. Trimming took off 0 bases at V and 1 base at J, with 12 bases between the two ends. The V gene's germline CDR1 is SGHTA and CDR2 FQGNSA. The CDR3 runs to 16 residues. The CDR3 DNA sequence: TGTGCCAGCAGCTTAGCCCCCCCAAGGAGGAACACTGAAGCTTTCTTT. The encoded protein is CASSLAPPRRNTEAFF.